The 20 T cell receptor beta chains below all came from one sample that was sequenced in a study of T cell responses to AZD1222 COVID-19 vaccine. Repertoires were generated with immunoSEQ multiplex PCR, while TCRdb's copy carries only in-frame clones and drops some. The table records some 130,000 clones, approximately 90% of them present only once. Specimen: peripheral blood, collected 28 days after the second AZD1222 dose. These receptors all stem from an adult who received the AZD1222 COVID-19 vaccine.

This clone was recorded a few times. The genes are TRBV11-2 and TRBJ2-1, with a possible D match to TRBD2 (6 bases). The CDR3 extends over 19 amino acids. The germline V gene has CDR1 SGHAT and CDR2 FQNNGV. Trimming pared 6 bases from V and 8 bases from J, leaving 32 bases between. CDR3 sequence (DNA): TGTGCCAGCAGTCGGGGGAAGGCCGAAGTCGCGGCCCCTTGGCATGAGCAGTTCTTC. It yields the protein CASSRGKAEVAAPWHEQFF.

The chain has TRBV3-1 (or the pseudogene TRBV3-2) and TRBJ2-7; 7 nucleotides agree with TRBD1. The CDR3 contains 18 residues. Losses at the gene ends were 0 bases for V and 1 base for J; bases not matched to a gene: 12. Germline CDR1 and CDR2: LGHDT and YNNKEL (reference sequence). The CDR3 coding sequence is TGTGCCAGCAGCCAAGACGTTGGGGGTGGGACAGCTTCCTACGAGCAGTACTTC. Translation gives CASSQDVGGGTASYEQYF.

The chain has TRBV27 and TRBJ1-5; D gene unclear. Trimming stripped 0 bases from V and 7 bases from J, with 13 bases between. The CDR3 consists of 15 residues. Germline CDR1 and CDR2: MNHEY and SMNVEV (reference sequence). CDR3 nucleotide sequence: TGTGCCAGCAGTTTATCAACGCCTTTGGCCCAGCCCCAGCATTTT. Translating it yields CASSLSTPLAQPQHF.

The rearrangement links TRBV10-3 to TRBJ2-6; 9 bases fit TRBD1. This CDR3 is built from 15 residues. From germline, CDR1 is ENHRY and CDR2 SYGVKD. J lost 4 bases, V lost 7 bases, and 5 bases had no gene match. The CDR3 loop reads CAITGTGTGANVLTF. CDR3 in DNA: TGTGCCATCACCGGGACAGGGACCGGGGCCAACGTCCTGACTTTC.

The V and J genes are TRBV28 and TRBJ1-2; D ambiguous. This CDR3 spans 13 amino acids. Trimming removed 6 bases from V and 5 bases from J, with 13 bases in between. The germline gives CDR1 MDHEN, CDR2 SYDVKM. The CDR3 sequence: CASRTALPYGYTF. The CDR3 DNA reads as TGTGCCAGCAGGACGGCGCTCCCGTATGGCTACACCTTC.

The J gene is TRBJ2-7, the V gene TRBV28; D is possibly TRBD1 (5 bases). The ends were cut back, 1 base at V and 9 bases at J, with 10 bases in the middle. The CDR3 covers 12 residues. Germline lookup yields CDR1 MDHEN and CDR2 SYDVKM. CDR3: CASSLFQGGQYF. The CDR3 nucleotides read TGTGCCAGCAGTTTATTCCAGGGCGGGCAGTACTTC. Full variable domain (outside the CDR3, taken from reference TRBV28 and TRBJ2-7): DVKVTQSSRYLVKRTGEKVFLECVQDMDHENMFWYRQDPGLGLRLIYFSYDVKMKEKGDIPEGYSVSREKKERFSLILESASTNQTSMYLCASSLFQGGQYFGPGTRLTVT.

The chain recombines TRBV28 with TRBJ1-6, with D hard to call. The CDR3 loop spans 13 amino acids. CDR1 MDHEN and CDR2 SYDVKM come from the germline V gene. V lost 6 bases and J lost 7, with 10 bases in between. CDR3 nucleotides: TGTGCCAGCAGCAGTCAAATCAATTCACCCCTCCACTTT. This encodes CASSSQINSPLHF.

The V and J genes are TRBV6-5 and TRBJ2-7; D is ambiguous. Trimming left V 4 bases short and J 0 bases short, with 10 bases between. The CDR3 sequence is 14 residues long. The germline V gene encodes CDR1 MNHEY and CDR2 SVGAGI. In DNA form, the CDR3 reads TGTGCCAGCAGTTTCAGCCTTTCCTCCTACGAGCAGTACTTC. Its protein product is CASSFSLSSYEQYF.

The chain links TRBV5-1 to TRBJ1-1; maybe TRBD1 (6 bases). Per germline, CDR1 SGHRS and CDR2 YFSETQ. The CDR3 totals 11 residues. The ends were cut back, 10 bases at V and 8 bases at J, with 15 bases in the middle. The CDR3 nucleotides read TGCGCCTCCGGGACGGGGGGCGAAGCTTTCTTT. Encoded protein: CASGTGGEAFF.

This clone was seen more than once but under ten times. The chain links TRBV6-5 to TRBJ2-7, with no clear D. V gave up 0 bases and J gave up 1 base, with 10 bases separating them. Germline V lookup: CDR1 MNHEY, CDR2 SVGAGI. This CDR3 is built from 15 residues. CDR3 region: CASSYSPAKSYEQYF. The CDR3 DNA reads as TGTGCCAGCAGTTACTCGCCTGCCAAATCCTACGAGCAGTACTTC.

The V and J genes are TRBV24-1 and TRBJ1-5; the D gene is possibly TRBD1 (5 bases). The CDR3 is 16 amino acids. Trimming stripped 4 bases from V and 4 bases from J, with 16 bases between. Germline V CDR1 and CDR2: KGHDR, SFDVKD. The CDR3: CATSDRRVGENQPQHF. DNA of the CDR3: TGTGCCACCAGTGACCGTCGGGTAGGGGAAAATCAGCCCCAGCATTTT.

The rearrangement links TRBV7-3 to TRBJ2-1; TRBD2 matches at 10 bases. The CDR3 is 15 amino acids. Germline V gene data show CDR1 as SGHTA and CDR2 as FQGTGA. The V segment lost 3 bases and the J segment 4 bases; nucleotides outside the gene matches: 3. CDR3 bases: TGTGCCAGCAGCTTGACTAGCGGGCCTTACAATGAGCAGTTCTTC. This codes for CASSLTSGPYNEQFF.

The gene calls are TRBV29-1 and TRBJ1-3; 8 bases agree with TRBD1. This CDR3 has 17 residues. The V gene end was trimmed by 6 bases and the J gene end by 0 bases; junction bases not matched to a gene: 13. Germline loops: CDR1 SQVTM, CDR2 ANQGSEA. The CDR3 DNA is TGCAGCGTAGGGGGCTTGACAGGGGACTACTCTGGAAACACCATATATTTT. It encodes CSVGGLTGDYSGNTIYF.

This clone occurred once. The chain is built from TRBV7-3 and TRBJ2-1; possibly TRBD2 for D (5 bases). This CDR3 contains 13 residues. The germline V and J ends were trimmed by 5 bases and 6 bases, with 11 bases remaining between them. CDR1 SGHTA and CDR2 FQGTGA come from the germline V gene. CDR3 DNA: TGTGCCAGCAGCCTTCTGGGGAGCAATGAGCAGTTCTTC. As protein: CASSLLGSNEQFF. Based on the CDR3 plus reference TRBV7-3 and TRBJ2-1, the full variable domain is GAGVSQTPSNKVTEKGKYVELRCDPISGHTALYWYRQSLGQGPEFLIYFQGTGAADDSGLPNDRFFAVRPEGSVSTLKIQRTERGDSAVYLCASSLLGSNEQFFGPGTRLTVL.

In regard to this clone: Relative to the germline gene, one junction end is altered; a read error may explain this. The chain joins TRBV7-2 to TRBJ1-1; D gene uncertain. Germline V gives CDR1 SGHTA, CDR2 FQGNSA. This CDR3 region has 15 residues. CDR3 sequence: CASSLIWLPNAEAFF. The DNA for the CDR3 is TGTGCCAGCAGCTTAATTTGGCTCCCGAACGCTGAAGCTTTCTTT.

This chain links TRBV5-1 with TRBJ2-3, with D perhaps matching TRBD1 (6 bases). Germline V CDR1 and CDR2: SGHRS, YFSETQ. V was trimmed by 0 bases and J by 2 bases, leaving 10 bases between them. The CDR3 totals 15 residues. For the CDR3, the DNA is TGCGCCAGCAGCTTGGGGACAGTAGACACAGATACGCAGTATTTT. It codes for CASSLGTVDTDTQYF.

The chain links TRBV5-1 to TRBJ2-2; 11 nucleotides match TRBD1. The V and J ends lost 0 bases and 4 bases, in that order; junction bases with no gene match: 2. The V gene's germline CDR1 is SGHRS and CDR2 YFSETQ. The length of the CDR3 is 16 residues. The CDR3 sequence: CASSLGDRGTTGELFF. The CDR3, as DNA: TGCGCCAGCAGCTTGGGGGACAGGGGGACCACCGGGGAGCTGTTTTTT.

The CDR3 coding sequence is TGTGCCAGTACCAGGACTAGCGGGAGAGCAATCGGGGAGCTGTTTTTT. As protein: CASTRTSGRAIGELFF. V and J are TRBV19 and TRBJ2-2; 13 bases are a match to TRBD2. The CDR3 has 16 amino acids. Germline assignment: CDR1 LNHDA and CDR2 SQIVND (reference sequence). V gave up 7 bases and J gave up 7 bases; unmatched junction bases: 9.

The rearrangement uses TRBV14 and TRBJ2-7; 7 nucleotides agree with TRBD2. Looked up from germline, CDR1 is SGHDN and CDR2 is FVKESK. The CDR3 runs 16 residues. The trim removed 3 bases at V and 2 bases at J, leaving 10 bases unmatched. CDR3 sequence reads: CASSHRLLGGTYEQYF. CDR3 nucleotides: TGTGCCAGCAGCCACAGACTCTTGGGAGGGACCTACGAGCAGTACTTC.

The chain links TRBV7-3 to TRBJ2-1; D uncertain. V gave up 2 bases and J gave up 1 base, with 9 bases separating them. This CDR3 contains 15 residues. Per germline, CDR1 SGHTA and CDR2 FQGTGA. The DNA of the CDR3 is TGTGCCAGCAGCTTATTTGGCGCTTCCTACAATGAGCAGTTCTTC. It translates to CASSLFGASYNEQFF.